One and the same sample provided the 27 T cell receptor beta chains below, sequenced in a study of Ad26.COV2.S vaccination and SARS-CoV-2 variants (dated by TCRdb to the early 2020s). This specimen's treatment or condition label, interpreted: some 19 received Ad26.COV2.S at low or high dose, single or two shots; 5 received placebo; per-sample allocation not given. For vaccine and placebo recipients, repertoires were sequenced using samples collected on day 63 after the first injection. The protocol used for the library was the immunoSEQ multiplex PCR assay. TCRdb holds this immuneACCESS table with in-frame rearrangements only. Some clones are missing; in checked studies, unresolved V genes explain under half, and the rest has no known cause. Recorded for this sample are about 680,000 clones; about 90% of them occurred a single time. The ten top clones hold roughly 1.5% of the sample. Sequenced material: peripheral blood, taken in a trial of Ad26.COV2.S vaccine versus placebo. These receptors were collected from a person aged 18 to 59 who received the Ad26.COV2.S COVID-19 vaccine or a placebo.

The rearrangement joins TRBV5-1 to TRBJ1-2; 7 positions match TRBD1. Germline V gene data show CDR1 as SGHRS and CDR2 as YFSETQ. This CDR3 is 12 amino acids long. After removal of 3 bases from V and 8 bases from J, the junction contained 4 bases not matched to a gene. The CDR3 nucleotides read TGCGCCAGCAGCTCAAGGGGGCGAGGCTACACCTTC. Its translation: CASSSRGRGYTF.

The chain combines TRBV7-9 with TRBJ2-3; no clear D. This CDR3 is built from 15 residues. Germline values: CDR1 SEHNR, CDR2 FQNEAQ (reference sequence). V was cut by 3 bases and J by 2 bases, with 12 bases left in between. For the CDR3, the DNA is TGTGCCAGCAGCTTGGGTCGTGCGAACACAGATACGCAGTATTTT. Amino acids: CASSLGRANTDTQYF. Filled out from reference TRBV7-9 and TRBJ2-3, the complete variable domain reads DTGVSQNPRHKITKRGQNVTFRCDPISEHNRLYWYRQTLGQGPEFLTYFQNEAQLEKSRLLSDRFSAERPKGSFSTLEIQRTEQGDSAMYLCASSLGRANTDTQYFGPGTRLTVL.

The V gene is TRBV11-2, the J gene TRBJ2-7; 8 bases are a match to TRBD1. The V and J ends lost 5 bases and 2 bases, in that order; junction bases with no gene match: 11. The CDR3 runs to 16 residues. Germline loops: CDR1 SGHAT, CDR2 FQNNGV. The CDR3 DNA is TGTGCCAGCAGCGTAACCCTGGCCAGGGGGCCCTACGAGCAGTACTTC. As protein: CASSVTLARGPYEQYF.

DNA of the CDR3: TGTGCCAGTAGTCCGGGACTAGCGAACTCTGGGGCCAACGTCCTGACTTTC. The encoded protein is CASSPGLANSGANVLTF. The chain joins TRBV19 to TRBJ2-6; the match to TRBD2 covers 10 bases. The ends lost 5 bases at V and 0 bases at J; junction bases unmatched: 4. The V gene's germline CDR1 is LNHDA and CDR2 SQIVND (reference sequence). This CDR3 has 17 residues.

CDR3 in amino acids: CASSDDPQPQHF. The CDR3 nucleotides are TGTGCCAGCAGCGACGATCCTCAGCCCCAGCATTTT. This sequence joins TRBV7-8 and TRBJ1-5; D uncertain. The germline CDR1 and CDR2 sequences are SGHVS and FQNEAQ. With 5 bases removed from V and 6 bases from J, the gap between germline ends came to 8 bases. This CDR3 region has 12 residues.

The rearrangement links TRBV30 to TRBJ2-1, with 7 nucleotides matching TRBD1. In germline, CDR1 is GTSNPN, CDR2 SVGIG (reference sequence). V was pared by 4 bases and J by 0 bases, with 3 bases of the junction left unmatched. The CDR3 is 14 amino acids. CDR3 sequence (DNA): TGTGCCTGGAAATGGGACAGCTCCTACAATGAGCAGTTCTTC. This gives the protein CAWKWDSSYNEQFF.

The rearrangement links TRBV19 to TRBJ2-5; TRBD2 is a possible D gene (6 bases). The CDR3 loop spans 14 amino acids. Germline V gives CDR1 LNHDA, CDR2 SQIVND (reference sequence). The V end was cut by 3 bases, the J end by 9 bases, with 17 bases between. The CDR3 nucleotides read TGTGCCAGTAGTATTGGCATCGGCGGGGTGGCCCAGTACTTC. The encoded protein is CASSIGIGGVAQYF.

The chain couples TRBV6-6 to TRBJ2-3, with 9 bases matching TRBD2. Unmatched junction bases numbered 6, after V lost 4 bases and J lost 4 bases. The germline V gene has CDR1 MNHNY and CDR2 SVGAGI (reference sequence). The CDR3 extends over 15 amino acids. The CDR3: CASSSGSGRADTQYF. In DNA, the CDR3 is TGTGCCAGCAGTTCCGGTAGCGGGAGAGCAGATACGCAGTATTTT.

This chain links TRBV11-2 with TRBJ2-7; 9 bases fit TRBD1. V lost 4 bases to trimming and J lost 7 bases; unmatched junction nucleotides: 11. This CDR3 spans 15 amino acids. In germline, CDR1 is SGHAT, CDR2 FQNNGV. CDR3 nucleotides: TGTGCCAGCAGCTCCGCCGGGACAGGGTCACGAGAGCAGTACTTC. It is translated as CASSSAGTGSREQYF.

The rearrangement links TRBV4-2 to TRBJ2-3; D unclear. The V end lost 6 bases, the J end lost 2 bases, and 6 bases lay between the germline ends. The CDR3 spans 12 residues. Per the germline V gene, CDR1 is LGHNA and CDR2 is YNFKEQ. In nucleotides, the CDR3 is TGTGCCAGCAGAGACACCACAGATACGCAGTATTTT. As protein: CASRDTTDTQYF.

The chain carries TRBV5-5 and TRBJ1-3; D is uncertain. V was clipped by 8 bases and J by 0 bases, with 12 bases between them. Per germline, CDR1 SGHKS and CDR2 YYEKEE (reference sequence). The CDR3 totals 14 residues. CDR3 loop: CASTAPTSGNTIYF. DNA of the CDR3: TGTGCCAGTACAGCCCCGACCTCTGGAAACACCATATATTTT.

The rearrangement uses TRBV7-2 and TRBJ2-5; possibly TRBD1 for D (5 bases). The CDR3 consists of 14 residues. The V gene lost 7 bases and the J gene lost 3 bases, with 15 bases spanning the gap. CDR1 SGHTA and CDR2 FQGNSA come from the germline V gene. The CDR3 spells CASKKGRAEETQYF. The DNA of the CDR3 is TGTGCCAGCAAAAAGGGCAGGGCGGAAGAGACCCAGTACTTC.

The chain joins TRBV5-5 to TRBJ2-4; D is possibly TRBD1 or TRBD2 (5 bases each). Trimming shortened V by 0 bases and J by 3 bases, and 19 bases separated the two germline ends. Looked up from germline, CDR1 is SGHKS and CDR2 is YYEKEE (reference sequence). The CDR3 length is 18 residues. DNA of the CDR3: TGTGCCAGCAGCTTGGACCTACATGTTAATGGGGGCAAAAACATTCAGTACTTC. The encoded protein is CASSLDLHVNGGKNIQYF.

Only one count was recorded for this clone. The chain couples TRBV7-8 to TRBJ2-1; TRBD1 is a possible D gene (6 bases). This CDR3 is 14 amino acids long. The germline V gene has CDR1 SGHVS and CDR2 FQNEAQ. V dropped 6 bases and J dropped 10 bases, with 19 bases sitting between them. The CDR3 reads CASRSGWGPSEQFF. In nucleotides, the CDR3 is TGTGCCAGCAGATCTGGTTGGGGGCCTTCGGAGCAGTTCTTC.

The chain is built from TRBV3-1 (or the pseudogene TRBV3-2) and TRBJ2-7, with 11 bases lining up with TRBD2. Germline loops: CDR1 LGHDT, CDR2 YNNKEL (reference sequence). The CDR3 runs to 15 residues. V lost 7 bases and J lost 3; bases outside the gene matches: 8. Written as DNA, the CDR3 is TGTGCCAGCACCCCCGGGACTAGCGGAAACTACGAGCAGTACTTC. Translation: CASTPGTSGNYEQYF.

This sequence joins TRBV4-2 and TRBJ2-5; TRBD2 agrees at 9 bases. The CDR3 is 15 amino acids. Per the germline V gene, CDR1 is LGHNA and CDR2 is YNFKEQ. Trimming at V came to 0 bases and at J to 8 bases, leaving 7 bases not matched to a gene. The DNA of the CDR3 is TGTGCCAGCAGCCAAGATACGCTAGCGGGGAGAACCCAGTACTTC. Translating gives CASSQDTLAGRTQYF.

The V and J genes are TRBV7-9 and TRBJ2-1, with TRBD1 matching 7 bases. Trimming cost V 1 base and J 8 bases; bases outside gene matches: 11. Germline loops: CDR1 SEHNR, CDR2 FQNEAQ (reference sequence). This CDR3 has 16 residues. The CDR3 reads CASSLVVRGRGHEQFF. DNA of the CDR3: TGTGCCAGCAGCTTAGTTGTCAGGGGGAGAGGGCATGAGCAGTTCTTC.

The CDR3 bases are TGTGCCACCAGTGATGGGACAGGGCAGGGTGGAGCCCAGCATTTT. It codes for CATSDGTGQGGAQHF. This chain links TRBV24-1 with TRBJ1-5; TRBD1 matches 9 bases. The CDR3 is 15 amino acids. Germline V CDR1 and CDR2: KGHDR, SFDVKD. J gave up 11 bases and V 3 bases, and 10 bases lay outside the gene matches.

The chain couples TRBV5-1 to TRBJ2-7; the match to TRBD2 covers 8 bases. Per germline, CDR1 SGHRS and CDR2 YFSETQ. V lost 1 base to trimming and J lost 2 bases; unmatched junction nucleotides: 2. The CDR3 has 14 amino acids. CDR3 in DNA: TGCGCCAGCAGCTTGAGCGGGGGTACCTACGAGCAGTACTTC. It specifies CASSLSGGTYEQYF.

The chain is built from TRBV6-5 and TRBJ2-3; D call uncertain. Looked up from germline, CDR1 is MNHEY and CDR2 is SVGAGI. With 4 bases removed from V and 4 bases from J, the gap between germline ends came to 6 bases. The CDR3 covers 12 residues. For the CDR3, the DNA is TGTGCCAGCAGTTTGACTCCAGATACGCAGTATTTT. Protein: CASSLTPDTQYF.

The chain employs TRBV14 and TRBJ2-2; a weak D match, TRBD1 (6 bases). Germline lookup yields CDR1 SGHDN and CDR2 FVKESK. The CDR3 extends over 16 amino acids. V lost 3 bases and J lost 5, with 16 bases in between. CDR3: CASSQDYRDPTGELFF. CDR3 sequence (DNA): TGTGCCAGCAGCCAGGATTACAGGGACCCTACCGGGGAGCTGTTTTTT.

V is TRBV30 and J is TRBJ2-1; perhaps D is TRBD1 or TRBD2 (6 bases each). V dropped 2 bases and J dropped 15 bases, with 20 bases sitting between them. The CDR3 length is 13 residues. CDR1 is GTSNPN and CDR2 is SVGIG in the germline V gene (reference sequence). Written as DNA, the CDR3 is TGTGCCTGGAGTCACTTATATCAGGGGCGGGGGTTCTTC. As protein: CAWSHLYQGRGFF.

The rearrangement links TRBV24-1 to TRBJ2-3; D possibly uses TRBD1 or TRBD2 (5 bases each). CDR1 and CDR2 from the germline V gene are KGHDR and SFDVKD. CDR3 length: 15 residues. V was pared by 5 bases and J by 6 bases, with 17 bases between. The CDR3 region is CATSAGTHIPDTQYF. CDR3 sequence (DNA): TGTGCCACCAGTGCTGGGACCCACATCCCCGATACGCAGTATTTT.

The chain uses TRBV30 and TRBJ1-5, with TRBD1 matching 10 bases. The CDR3 runs to 17 residues. The germline V gene encodes CDR1 GTSNPN and CDR2 SVGIG (reference sequence). The V segment lost 3 bases and the J segment 2 bases; nucleotides outside the gene matches: 10. In nucleotides, the CDR3 is TGTGCCTGGAGCCAACGAGGGGGGACAGGGGGCAATCAGCCCCAGCATTTT. This sequence encodes CAWSQRGGTGGNQPQHF.

This chain joins TRBV29-1 and TRBJ2-7, with 9 positions matching TRBD1. Germline lookup yields CDR1 SQVTM and CDR2 ANQGSEA. Trimming took 5 bases from V and 5 from J; bases not matched to a gene: 13. The CDR3 extends over 15 amino acids. The CDR3, as DNA: TGCAGCGTTAACATGAGGGACAGGGCTAGGGACGAGCAGTACTTC. This gives the protein CSVNMRDRARDEQYF.

The chain uses TRBV9 and TRBJ2-3; 7 positions agree with TRBD1. Per germline, CDR1 SGDLS and CDR2 YYNGEE. Losses at the gene ends were 0 bases for V and 0 bases for J; bases not matched to a gene: 1. The CDR3 contains 15 residues. The CDR3 coding sequence is TGTGCCAGCAGCGTAGAGGACAGGAGCACAGATACGCAGTATTTT. This gives the protein CASSVEDRSTDTQYF.

The V call is TRBV18, the J call TRBJ2-5, with D possibly being TRBD1 (6 bases). CDR1 and CDR2 from the germline V gene are KGHSH and LQKENI. The CDR3 is 13 residues long. V dropped 2 bases and J dropped 5 bases, with 9 bases sitting between them. CDR3 nucleotide sequence: TGTGCCAGCTCACCAGGGACACCGGAGACCCAGTACTTC. It translates to CASSPGTPETQYF.